This T cell receptor beta chain is from a study of PD-1 blockade in classical Hodgkin lymphoma. Study conclusions and caveats: Why repertoires differed is undefined; disease activity or prior therapy possibly contributed. Reported findings placed baseline TCR diversity lower in newly diagnosed patients (compared with healthy donors).

V dropped 3 bases and J dropped 5; count of bases not matched to a gene: 6. The CDR3 totals 14 residues. Germline loops: CDR1 LNHDA, CDR2 SQIVND (reference sequence). Data came from immunoSEQ multiplex PCR; TCRdb stores just in-frame clones and leaves some out. Among roughly 68,000 clones listed, over 85% were seen once. Noted time point: newly diagnosed, previously untreated cHL patient sample. Comment on this clone: Its antigen remains unidentified.

Sample: peripheral blood mononuclear cells (PBMCs). The chain combines TRBV19 with TRBJ1-1, with 7 nucleotides matching TRBD1. The sequence was collected from a human donor with classical Hodgkin lymphoma. CDR3 nucleotide sequence: TGTGCCAGTAGTATTGGTGTCAGGGGGACTGAAGCTTTCTTT. Translating it yields CASSIGVRGTEAFF.